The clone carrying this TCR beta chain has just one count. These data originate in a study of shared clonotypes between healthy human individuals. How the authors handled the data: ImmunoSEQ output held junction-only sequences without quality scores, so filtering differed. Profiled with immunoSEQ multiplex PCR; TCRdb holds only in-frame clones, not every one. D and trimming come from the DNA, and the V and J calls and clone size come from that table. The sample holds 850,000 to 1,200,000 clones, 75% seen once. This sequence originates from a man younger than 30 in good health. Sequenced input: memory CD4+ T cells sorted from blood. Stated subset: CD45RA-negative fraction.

CDR3 DNA: TGTGCCAGCAGACTGTATGTTGGACAGGAGGGCGTCACGGTCGAGCAGTACTTC. Translated, it gives CASRLYVGQEGVTVEQYF. V is TRBV5-8 and J is TRBJ2-7, with D tentatively TRBD1 (7 bases). This CDR3 contains 18 residues. Trimming took off 5 bases at V and 6 bases at J, with 30 bases between the two ends. Germline assignment: CDR1 SGHTS and CDR2 YDEGEE. The entire variable domain, with the rest obtained from reference TRBV5-8 and TRBJ2-7, is as follows: EAGVTQSPTHLIKTRGQQATLRCSPISGHTSVYWYQQALGLGLQFLLWYDEGEERNRGNFPPRFSGRQFPNYSSELNVNALELEDSALYLCASRLYVGQEGVTVEQYFGPGTRLTVT.